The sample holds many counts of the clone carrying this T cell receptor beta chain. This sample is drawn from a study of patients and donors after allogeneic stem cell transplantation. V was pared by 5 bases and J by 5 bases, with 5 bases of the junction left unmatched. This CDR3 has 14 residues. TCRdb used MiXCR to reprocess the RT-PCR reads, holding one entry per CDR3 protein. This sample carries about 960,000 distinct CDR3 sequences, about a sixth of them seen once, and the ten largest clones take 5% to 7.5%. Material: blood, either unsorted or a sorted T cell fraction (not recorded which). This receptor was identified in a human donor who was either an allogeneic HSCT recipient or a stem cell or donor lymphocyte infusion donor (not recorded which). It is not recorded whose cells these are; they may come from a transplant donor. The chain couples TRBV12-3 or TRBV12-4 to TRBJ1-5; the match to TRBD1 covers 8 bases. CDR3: CASSGDRQDQPQHF. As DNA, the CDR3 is TGTGCCAGCAGTGGGGACAGGCAAGATCAGCCCCAGCATTTT.